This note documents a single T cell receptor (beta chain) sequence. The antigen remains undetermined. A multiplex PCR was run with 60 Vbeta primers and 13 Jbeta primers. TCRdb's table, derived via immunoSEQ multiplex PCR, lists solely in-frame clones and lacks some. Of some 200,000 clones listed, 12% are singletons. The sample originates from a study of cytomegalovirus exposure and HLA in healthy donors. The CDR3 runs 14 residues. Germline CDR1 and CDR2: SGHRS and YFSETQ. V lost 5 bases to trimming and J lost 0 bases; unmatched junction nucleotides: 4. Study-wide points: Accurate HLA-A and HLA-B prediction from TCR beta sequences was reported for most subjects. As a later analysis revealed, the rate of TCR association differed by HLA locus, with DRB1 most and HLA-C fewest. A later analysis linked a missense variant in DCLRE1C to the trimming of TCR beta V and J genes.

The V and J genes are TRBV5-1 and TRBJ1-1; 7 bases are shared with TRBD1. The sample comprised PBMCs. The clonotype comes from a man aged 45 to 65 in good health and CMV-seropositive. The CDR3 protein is CASSNTGVNTEAFF. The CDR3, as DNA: TGCGCCAGCAGTAACACAGGGGTGAACACTGAAGCTTTCTTT.